This T cell receptor (beta chain) is from a study of B cell selection in AIRE deficiency. Notes on the study in general: Of several thousand shared Treg TCRbeta sequences, over 25% were healthy-only, approximately 9% patient-only. With only TCRbeta sequenced, roughly 37% of shared healthy Treg sequences overlapped Tconv. Roughly 31% of healthy-donor shared Treg TCRbeta sequences appeared in patient Tconv cells.

The method was immunoSEQ multiplex PCR; TCRdb's version includes in-frame clones alone and lacks a portion of them. The sample includes about 26,000 clones, about 92% seen only once; the top ten take 0.95% to 1.3%. The regulatory T cell sort gate was CD4+CD25hiCD127low/negative. Germline CDR1 SQVTM, CDR2 ANQGSEA. The CDR3 has 12 residues. V lost 4 bases, J lost 4 bases, and 10 bases lay in between. Comment on this clone: The antigen remains undetermined.

The TCR was taken from a human donor in good health. The rearrangement joins TRBV29-1 to TRBJ1-1; D unresolved. Sequenced material: CD4+CD25+ Tregs sorted from PBMCs. The CDR3 bases are TGCAGCGTTGTAGGCAGATTCACTGAAGCTTTCTTT. Translated, it gives CSVVGRFTEAFF.